This passage covers 21 T cell receptor beta chains from one sample sequenced in a study of T cell repertoires in cytomegalovirus infection. MiXCR, applied by TCRdb to the reads, yields one record per CDR3 protein. The sample yields approximately 550,000 distinct CDR3 sequences, more than 15% seen once. Sequencing was performed on CD8+ T cells from PBMCs. These receptors all stem from a human donor in good health (CMV status not recorded). Some clones in this sample may be carry-over from other donors' samples.

This clonotype was detected many times. The chain employs TRBV10-2 and TRBJ2-1; D gene unclear. Germline CDR1 is WSHSY and CDR2 is SAAADI. Trimming took 4 bases from V and 6 from J, leaving 10 bases between them. The CDR3 loop spans 13 amino acids. The CDR3 here is CASSGPESNEQFF. The CDR3 DNA reads TGCGCCAGCAGTGGACCTGAATCCAATGAGCAGTTCTTC.

V usage is TRBV15 and J usage is TRBJ1-1, with unresolved D. Trimming took 0 bases from V and 0 from J, leaving 5 bases between them. The CDR3 has 14 residues. CDR1 is LNHNV, CDR2 YYDKDF, per germline (reference sequence). CDR3 coding DNA: TGTGCCACCAGCAGAGATAGCATGAACACTGAAGCTTTCTTT. Translation: CATSRDSMNTEAFF.

To note about this clonotype: At one end, the junction sequence differs from germline, possibly due to a read error. CDR3: CATRRGGARGTNTEAFF. The DNA of the CDR3 is TGTGCCACCAGAAGAGGGGGGGCGCGGGGGACGAACACTGAAGCTTTCTTT. The genes are TRBV15 and TRBJ1-1; TRBD1 is a possible D gene (6 bases). CDR1 is LNHNV and CDR2 is YYDKDF in the germline V gene (reference sequence). This CDR3 has 17 amino acids.

This clonotype has at least ten counts. V is TRBV6-7 and J is TRBJ1-2; 12 bases map to TRBD1. TRBV6-7 is treated as an ORF (open reading frame) with a function not yet certain. Trimming cost V 6 bases and J 3 bases; bases outside gene matches: 14. This CDR3 region has 18 residues. CDR3 sequence: CASSLSPGQGAADYGYTF. The CDR3 region has the DNA TGTGCCAGCAGCCTATCCCCGGGACAGGGGGCCGCAGACTATGGCTACACCTTC.

This clonotype was seen many times. This rearrangement joins TRBV28 to TRBJ2-2; unclear D gene. The CDR3 is made up of 16 amino acids. Germline V gene data show CDR1 as MDHEN and CDR2 as SYDVKM. V was pared by 2 bases and J by 4 bases, with 14 bases between. The CDR3 spells CASSLNPGSLTGELFF. For the CDR3, the DNA is TGTGCCAGCAGTTTAAACCCGGGCAGCCTCACCGGGGAGCTGTTTTTT.

Many counts were recorded for this clonotype. The chain uses TRBV7-9 and TRBJ2-7, with 7 bases aligning to TRBD2. Trimming took 4 bases from V and 0 from J; bases not matched to a gene: 6. CDR3 size: 15 residues. Germline CDR1 SEHNR, CDR2 FQNEAQ (reference sequence). CDR3 region: CASSSRAGSSYEQYF. DNA for the CDR3: TGTGCCAGCAGCTCCCGAGCGGGGAGCTCCTACGAGCAGTACTTC.

The rearrangement uses TRBV7-4 and TRBJ1-1; 8 bases are shared with TRBD1. This CDR3 contains 13 residues. V was pared by 5 bases and J by 11 bases, with 10 bases of the junction left unmatched. Germline V gene lookup returns CDR1 SGHVT and CDR2 SQSDAQ. The CDR3 DNA is TGTGCCAGCAGCCCAGGGGGCTACACTTTTGCTTTCTTT. Translating gives CASSPGGYTFAFF. The full variable domain, with the rest looked up from reference TRBV7-4 and TRBJ1-1, is GAGVSQSPRYKVAKRGRDVALRCDSISGHVTLYWYRQTLGQGSEVLTYSQSDAQRDKSGRPSGRFSAERPERSVSTLKIQRTEQGDSAVYLCASSPGGYTFAFFGQGTRLTVV.

This clonotype came up many times. The rearrangement joins TRBV4-1 to TRBJ2-1; no clear D. This CDR3 is built from 13 residues. V lost 1 base, J lost 1 base, and 2 bases lay in between. Germline V CDR1 and CDR2: MGHRA, YSYEKL. The CDR3 reads CASSQVSYNEQFF. In DNA, the CDR3 is TGCGCCAGCAGCCAAGTTTCCTACAATGAGCAGTTCTTC.

Concerning this clonotype: A junction boundary mismatches the germline segment, possibly from a read error. V gene TRBV27 combines with J gene TRBJ2-3; 9 bases fit TRBD2. In germline, CDR1 is MNHEY, CDR2 SMNVEV (reference sequence). CDR3 length equals 21 residues. The CDR3 loop is CASSSPHGASSGSLITDSQYF. The CDR3 nucleotides read TGTGCCAGCAGTTCCCCACACGGGGCCAGTAGCGGGAGCCTTATCACAGATTCGCAGTATTTT.

This clonotype was counted many times. The chain combines TRBV4-1 with TRBJ2-1; D remains unclear. The CDR3 is 12 amino acids. Deletions cut 1 base from V and 7 bases from J, with 5 bases between. Germline V gives CDR1 MGHRA, CDR2 YSYEKL. The CDR3 DNA reads TGCGCCAGCAGCCAAGTGGGTAATGAGCAGTTCTTC. Translation gives CASSQVGNEQFF.

This clonotype was observed at least ten times. This chain joins TRBV7-8 and TRBJ2-5; 8 positions agree with TRBD1. The CDR3 sequence is 14 residues long. Per germline, CDR1 SGHVS and CDR2 FQNEAQ. Trimming cost V 6 bases and J 2 bases; bases outside gene matches: 5. CDR3 loop: CASRLRTGQETQYF. CDR3 nucleotide sequence: TGTGCCAGCAGACTCCGGACAGGGCAAGAGACCCAGTACTTC.

The chain recombines TRBV6-5 with TRBJ2-7; tentative D call: TRBD2 (5 bases). CDR3 length equals 14 residues. Germline assignment: CDR1 MNHEY and CDR2 SVGAGI. V was cut by 2 bases and J by 5 bases, with 13 bases left in between. The CDR3 DNA reads as TGTGCCAGCAGTTACACGGGAATGGTCCACGAGCAGTACTTC. Translation gives CASSYTGMVHEQYF.

This chain uses TRBV27 with TRBJ2-1; 11 nucleotides match TRBD1. Germline V gene lookup returns CDR1 MNHEY and CDR2 SMNVEV (reference sequence). J lost 4 bases, V lost 5 bases, and 7 bases had no gene match. The CDR3 is made up of 16 amino acids. This CDR3 reads CASSVGTGGMYNEQFF. The CDR3 DNA sequence: TGTGCCAGCAGTGTCGGGACAGGGGGTATGTACAATGAGCAGTTCTTC.

This chain uses TRBV5-4 with TRBJ1-1; D perhaps matches TRBD1 (5 bases). Germline V gene data show CDR1 as SGHNT and CDR2 as YYREEE (reference sequence). The germline V and J ends were trimmed by 4 bases and 4 bases, with 14 bases remaining between them. The CDR3 is made up of 14 amino acids. The CDR3 DNA reads TGTGCCAGCAGCCGGGGGGGGGGTGGCACTGAAGCTTTCTTT. It is translated as CASSRGGGGTEAFF.

The sample holds many counts of this clonotype. This chain connects TRBV7-9 to TRBJ2-7; TRBD2 might be the D (6 bases). Germline CDR1 is SEHNR and CDR2 is FQNEAQ (reference sequence). Trimming removed 5 bases from V and 2 bases from J, with 10 bases in between. The CDR3 totals 13 residues. The CDR3: CASSPEGTYEQYF. The CDR3 DNA follows: TGTGCCAGCAGCCCGGAGGGCACCTACGAGCAGTACTTC.

In the case of this clonotype: Being one base from a much bigger clone, this may be a read error. The conserved phenylalanine or tryptophan normally closing the CDR3 is absent here, so this likely arose from a read error. The chain combines TRBV19 with TRBJ2-7; the match to TRBD2 covers 7 bases. Germline values: CDR1 LNHDA, CDR2 SQIVND (reference sequence). V was pared by 4 bases and J by 5 bases, with 2 bases of the junction left unmatched. CDR3 length equals 12 residues. CDR3 amino acids: CASSNAGDEQYL. The CDR3 DNA sequence: TGTGCCAGTAGTAATGCGGGGGACGAGCAGTACTTA.

This clonotype was seen ten or more times. This chain connects TRBV7-9 to TRBJ2-1; TRBD1 matches at 9 bases. This CDR3 spans 19 amino acids. J lost 0 bases, V lost 3 bases, and 12 bases had no gene match. Per the germline V gene, CDR1 is SEHNR and CDR2 is FQNEAQ (reference sequence). DNA of the CDR3: TGTGCCAGCAGCTTCCGACAGGGGGTTCGCAATAGCTCCTACAATGAGCAGTTCTTC. It specifies CASSFRQGVRNSSYNEQFF.

The V call is TRBV13, the J call TRBJ1-6; perhaps TRBD1 as D (6 bases). Trimming took off 5 bases at V and 3 bases at J, with 14 bases between the two ends. Germline values: CDR1 PRHDT, CDR2 FYEKMQ (reference sequence). The CDR3 totals 16 residues. The CDR3 region is CASSATGTSYNSPLHF. The CDR3 DNA follows: TGTGCCAGCAGCGCCACCGGGACAAGCTATAATTCACCCCTCCACTTT.

The chain employs TRBV2 and TRBJ1-5, with D tentatively TRBD1 (5 bases). The germline V gene encodes CDR1 SNHLY and CDR2 FYNNEI. The ends were cut back, 3 bases at V and 0 bases at J, with 12 bases in the middle. This CDR3 comprises 16 residues. The CDR3 spells CASSDPVGDSNQPQHF. CDR3 sequence (DNA): TGTGCCAGCAGTGATCCCGTGGGGGATAGCAATCAGCCCCAGCATTTT.

On this clonotype itself: Here the CDR3 omits its conserved ending phenylalanine or tryptophan, so a read error is the likely source. The genes are TRBV6-6 and TRBJ2-6; TRBD1 is a possible D gene (5 bases). Germline CDR1 and CDR2: MNHNY and SVGAGI (reference sequence). The CDR3 consists of 15 residues. CDR3 in amino acids: CASSYGASGANVLTL. In DNA form, the CDR3 reads TGTGCCAGCAGTTACGGGGCGTCTGGGGCCAACGTTCTGACTTTA.

This clonotype was seen repeatedly, ten times or more. The CDR3 sequence: CASSRGGRPTEAFF. DNA for the CDR3: TGTGCCAGCAGCCGGGGGGGGCGGCCCACTGAAGCTTTCTTT. This chain connects TRBV7-9 to TRBJ1-1; D possibly corresponds to TRBD1 (6 bases). The CDR3 covers 14 residues. The germline V and J ends were trimmed by 5 bases and 4 bases, with 14 bases remaining between them. Looked up from germline, CDR1 is SEHNR and CDR2 is FQNEAQ (reference sequence). The full variable domain, with the rest looked up from reference TRBV7-9 and TRBJ1-1, is DTGVSQNPRHKITKRGQNVTFRCDPISEHNRLYWYRQTLGQGPEFLTYFQNEAQLEKSRLLSDRFSAERPKGSFSTLEIQRTEQGDSAMYLCASSRGGRPTEAFFGQGTRLTVV.